This T cell receptor beta chain was retrieved from a study of cytomegalovirus exposure and HLA in healthy donors. About the study: One earlier analysis, a look at 150 million to 200 million T cells, found about 110 million unique TCR beta sequences. Study findings and constraints: Sequence variants that were highly shared formed a cluster that was likely a sequencing artifact. Later genetic work tied a missense DCLRE1C variant to beta-chain V and J trimming.

Concerning this clone itself: Its target is unknown.

The CDR3 spans 16 residues. J lost 9 bases, V lost 0 bases, and 7 bases had no gene match. Looked up from germline, CDR1 is MNHEY and CDR2 is SVGAGI. The PCR made use of 60 Vbeta and 13 Jbeta primers. The assay was immunoSEQ multiplex PCR, and TCRdb's table has in-frame clones only and misses some. Its clone listing holds 25,000 to 35,000 clones. Unrecorded immune exposure was likely among donors, who were nominally healthy when sampled. The TCR comes from a woman aged 35 to 49 in good health and CMV-seropositive. The sequenced sample consisted of PBMCs. The V call is TRBV6-5, the J call TRBJ2-1; 11 bases align to TRBD2. The CDR3 bases are TGTGCCAGCAGTTACTCGATAGGTCTAGCGGGAGGTGAGCAGTTCTTC. It translates to CASSYSIGLAGGEQFF.